This T cell receptor (beta chain) was sequenced in a study of tumor-infiltrating lymphocytes in primary liver carcinoma. TCR beta cDNA was reverse-transcribed from about 0.45 ug of total RNA. The reaction used a constant-region primer and ProtoScript II reverse transcriptase. Three nested multiplex PCR rounds, a slightly modified ARM-PCR method, built the TCR beta libraries. It was with TRBV1-TRBV30 forward primers and a C-beta reverse primer that the first two PCR rounds were run, at 10 to 11 cycles each. Each CDR3 protein is one row after TCRdb ran MiXCR on the multiplex PCR reads. The repertoire holds 95,000 to 150,000 distinct CDR3 sequences, 55% to 65% seen once, with around 9.3% in the top ten. Total RNA and DNA came together from roughly 20-30 mg of bulk tissue without cell sorting. The proportion of viable tumor cells exceeded 75% in every tumor sample. V lost 1 base to trimming and J lost 7 bases, with 7 bases between them. The germline V gene encodes CDR1 SGHAT and CDR2 FQNNGV. CDR3 length: 13 amino acids.

This receptor was taken from a woman aged 60 to 75 with primary liver carcinoma and hepatitis B virus infection. The V gene is TRBV11-2, the J gene TRBJ2-2; D ambiguous. Sequencing was performed on liver tumor tissue from sampling region 1. Subset: tumor region T1, superior pole. CDR3 coding DNA: TGTGCCAGCAGCTTAGTGCGTTACGGGGAGCTGTTTTTT. It codes for CASSLVRYGELFF.